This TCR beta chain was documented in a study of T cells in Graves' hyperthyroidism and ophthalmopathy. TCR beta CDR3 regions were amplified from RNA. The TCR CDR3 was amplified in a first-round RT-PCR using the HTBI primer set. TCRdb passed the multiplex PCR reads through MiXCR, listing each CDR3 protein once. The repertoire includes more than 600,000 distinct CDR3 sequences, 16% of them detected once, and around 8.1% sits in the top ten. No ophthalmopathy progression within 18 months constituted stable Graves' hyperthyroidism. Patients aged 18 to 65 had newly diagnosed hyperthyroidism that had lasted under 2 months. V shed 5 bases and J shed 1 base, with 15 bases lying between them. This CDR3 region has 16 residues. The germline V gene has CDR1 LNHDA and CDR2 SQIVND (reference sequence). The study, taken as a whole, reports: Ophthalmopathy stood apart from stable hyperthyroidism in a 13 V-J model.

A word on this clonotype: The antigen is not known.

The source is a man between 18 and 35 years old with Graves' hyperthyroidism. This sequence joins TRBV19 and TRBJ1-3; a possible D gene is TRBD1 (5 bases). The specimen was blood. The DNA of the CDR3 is TGTGCCAGTAGTCGCCCATCGGGGGATTCTGGAAACACCATATATTTT. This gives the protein CASSRPSGDSGNTIYF.